This TCR beta chain was sequenced during a study of T-cell memory formation after mild COVID-19. A single record per CDR3 protein comes from TCRdb applying MiXCR to the 5' RACE reads. The sample contains roughly 50,000 distinct CDR3 sequences, 9% to 15% of which appear only once. This clonotype showed up just a few times. Sequencing was performed on PBMCs or a T cell subset sorted from them (not recorded which). This receptor was identified in a man aged 18-30 years who had mild COVID-19 (a few samples of this study predate the infection). Cell type and time point are not known.

For the CDR3, the DNA is TGCAGTGCTAGAGTGGCAGGGGGCGCCGGCGACAATGAGCAGTTCTTC. The encoded protein is CSARVAGGAGDNEQFF. V gene TRBV20-1 combines with J gene TRBJ2-1; 8 bases agree with TRBD1. The CDR3 length is 16 residues. Per the germline V gene, CDR1 is DFQATT and CDR2 is SNEGSKA (reference sequence). Germline trimming cut 1 base from V and 5 bases from J; bases unmatched to any gene: 10.